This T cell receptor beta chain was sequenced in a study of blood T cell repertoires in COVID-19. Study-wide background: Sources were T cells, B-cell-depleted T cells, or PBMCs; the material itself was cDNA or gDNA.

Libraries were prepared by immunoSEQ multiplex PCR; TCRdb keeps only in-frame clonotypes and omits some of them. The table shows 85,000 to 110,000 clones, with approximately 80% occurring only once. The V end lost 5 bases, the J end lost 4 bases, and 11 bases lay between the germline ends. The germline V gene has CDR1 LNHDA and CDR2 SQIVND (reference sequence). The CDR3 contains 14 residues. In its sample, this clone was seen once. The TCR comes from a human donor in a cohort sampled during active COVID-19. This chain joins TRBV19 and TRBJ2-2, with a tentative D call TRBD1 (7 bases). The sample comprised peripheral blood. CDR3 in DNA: TGTGCCAGTAGTGCGGGACAGCGCACCGGGGAGCTGTTTTTT. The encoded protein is CASSAGQRTGELFF.